The 10 T cell receptor beta chains in this list originate from one sample, sequenced in a study of technical replicates of blood from a few donors. The protocol was immunoSEQ multiplex PCR, while the TCRdb copy is restricted to in-frame clones and leaves out a portion. This sample has approximately 99,000 clones, with roughly 96% found just once. The source material was T cells isolated from PBMCs. Receptors originate from a human donor in good health.

The V call is TRBV4-2, the J call TRBJ2-7; 11 bases fit TRBD2. Germline V gene lookup returns CDR1 LGHNA and CDR2 YNFKEQ. This CDR3 is built from 16 residues. Trimming removed 3 bases from V and 2 bases from J; junction bases left unmatched: 6. The CDR3 protein is CASSHPGTSGTYEQYF. The CDR3 nucleotides are TGTGCCAGCAGCCATCCCGGGACTAGCGGAACCTACGAGCAGTACTTC.

V gene TRBV10-1 combines with J gene TRBJ2-3; 8 nucleotides align to TRBD2. Germline V CDR1 and CDR2: WNHNN, SYGVQD (reference sequence). The CDR3 length is 14 residues. V lost 6 bases to trimming and J lost 8 bases; unmatched junction nucleotides: 10. The CDR3 DNA is TGCGCCAGCAGCATGTCCGGGGGGGACTCTACGCAGTATTTT. This gives the protein CASSMSGGDSTQYF.

The chain has TRBV4-1 and TRBJ1-2; 8 nucleotides align to TRBD1. The V gene's germline CDR1 is MGHRA and CDR2 YSYEKL. V lost 1 base and J lost 2; bases outside the gene matches: 3. The length of the CDR3 is 15 residues. The DNA for the CDR3 is TGCGCCAGCAGCCAAGTAAGGACAGGGAACTATGGCTACACCTTC. This sequence encodes CASSQVRTGNYGYTF.

The gene calls are TRBV10-1 and TRBJ2-7, with 13 bases fitting TRBD2. This CDR3 region has 17 residues. Losses at the gene ends were 2 bases for V and 5 bases for J; bases not matched to a gene: 9. Germline-derived CDR1 and CDR2 are WNHNN and SYGVQD (reference sequence). CDR3 in DNA: TGCGCCAGCAGTGAGGGACCGGGACTAGCGGGAACAGACGAGCAGTACTTC. This encodes CASSEGPGLAGTDEQYF.

The chain uses TRBV28 and TRBJ2-3; maybe TRBD2 (6 bases). From germline, CDR1 is MDHEN and CDR2 SYDVKM. The CDR3 has 16 amino acids. The V gene lost 4 bases and the J gene lost 0 bases, with 14 bases spanning the gap. The CDR3 nucleotides are TGTGCCAGCAGTTATCGAAGCGGGCTCAGCACAGATACGCAGTATTTT. It codes for CASSYRSGLSTDTQYF.

This clone was observed once. The V gene is TRBV13, the J gene TRBJ2-7; 11 bases agree with TRBD2. The V segment lost 5 bases and the J segment 4 bases; nucleotides outside the gene matches: 13. CDR1 is PRHDT, CDR2 FYEKMQ, per germline (reference sequence). CDR3 size: 17 residues. The CDR3 reads CASSTRSSGRPLYEQYF. CDR3 nucleotide sequence: TGTGCCAGCAGCACCCGATCTAGCGGGAGGCCCTTATACGAGCAGTACTTC.

The chain recombines TRBV5-1 with TRBJ2-1; TRBD2 matches 10 bases. CDR1 and CDR2 (germline): SGHRS, YFSETQ. The CDR3 loop spans 16 amino acids. V shed 5 bases, J shed 0 bases, and the junction held 5 bases outside the gene matches. The CDR3 reads CASSPGLAYSYNEQFF. The CDR3 DNA sequence: TGCGCCAGCAGTCCGGGACTAGCGTACTCCTACAATGAGCAGTTCTTC. The entire variable domain, with the rest obtained from reference TRBV5-1 and TRBJ2-1, is as follows: KAGVTQTPRYLIKTRGQQVTLSCSPISGHRSVSWYQQTPGQGLQFLFEYFSETQRNKGNFPGRFSGRQFSNSRSEMNVSTLELGDSALYLCASSPGLAYSYNEQFFGPGTRLTVL.

The rearrangement uses TRBV18 and TRBJ2-7; 9 nucleotides align to TRBD2. CDR3 length: 15 residues. J gave up 2 bases and V 3 bases, and 5 bases lay outside the gene matches. Germline CDR1 KGHSH, CDR2 LQKENI. The CDR3 nucleotides read TGTGCCAGCTCACCGGCTAGCGGGAAGACCTACGAGCAGTACTTC. As protein: CASSPASGKTYEQYF.

The chain has TRBV27 and TRBJ1-6, with D perhaps TRBD1 (6 bases). CDR3 length: 15 amino acids. V lost 2 bases and J 7 bases, leaving 12 bases between the germline ends. The V gene's germline CDR1 is MNHEY and CDR2 SMNVEV (reference sequence). In DNA form, the CDR3 reads TGTGCCAGCAGTTTAGGGGGGGGCGCGAATTCACCCCTCCACTTT. Translating it yields CASSLGGGANSPLHF.

This chain joins TRBV14 and TRBJ1-4; maybe TRBD1 (5 bases). The CDR3 covers 17 residues. The germline V and J ends were trimmed by 0 bases and 5 bases, with 16 bases remaining between them. Germline values: CDR1 SGHDN, CDR2 FVKESK. The DNA for the CDR3 is TGTGCCAGCAGCCAAGAACGATCCAGGGCGTGGAATGAAAAACTGTTTTTT. Translation: CASSQERSRAWNEKLFF.